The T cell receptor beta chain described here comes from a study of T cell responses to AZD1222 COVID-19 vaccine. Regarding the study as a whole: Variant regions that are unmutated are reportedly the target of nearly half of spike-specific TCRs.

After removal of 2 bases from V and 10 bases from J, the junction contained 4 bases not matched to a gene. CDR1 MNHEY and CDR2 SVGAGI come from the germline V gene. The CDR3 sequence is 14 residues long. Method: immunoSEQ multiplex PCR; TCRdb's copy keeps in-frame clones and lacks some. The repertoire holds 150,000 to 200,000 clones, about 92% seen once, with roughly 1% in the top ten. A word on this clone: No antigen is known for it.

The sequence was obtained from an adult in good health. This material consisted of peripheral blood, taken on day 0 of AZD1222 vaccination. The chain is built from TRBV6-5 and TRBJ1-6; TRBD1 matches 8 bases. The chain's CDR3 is CASSYAGGSSPLHF. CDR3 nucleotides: TGTGCCAGCAGTTACGCAGGGGGCTCCTCACCCCTCCACTTT.